Below, 4 T cell receptor beta chains from the same sample are listed, as sequenced in a study of Ad26.COV2.S vaccination and SARS-CoV-2 variants. Sequenced by immunoSEQ multiplex PCR; TCRdb stores in-frame clones only, minus some. This sample has about 350,000 clones; about 88% occur once, and the top ten carry roughly 10%. Specified treatment: around 19 received Ad26.COV2.S at low or high dose, single or two shots; about five received placebo; per-sample allocation not given. Samples analyzed were those drawn on day 63 after the first vaccine or placebo injection. The material was peripheral blood, obtained in a trial of Ad26.COV2.S vaccine versus placebo. The source of these receptors is a person between 18 and 65 years old who received the Ad26.COV2.S COVID-19 vaccine or a placebo.

The CDR3 DNA sequence: TGCGCCAGCAGCCAAGATCCCGCGGGCGCCGATAGCGGGAAATACAATGAGCAGTTCTTC. As protein: CASSQDPAGADSGKYNEQFF. The chain links TRBV4-3 to TRBJ2-1; 8 bases align to TRBD2. CDR1 LGHNA and CDR2 YSLEER come from the germline V gene. CDR3 size: 20 residues. V lost 0 bases and J lost 4; bases outside the gene matches: 17.

The count of this clone is one. The V gene is TRBV5-1, the J gene TRBJ2-7; D gene ambiguous. The CDR3 spans 13 residues. The V and J ends lost 4 bases and 7 bases respectively, with 15 bases between them. Germline V gene sequence: CDR1 SGHRS, CDR2 YFSETQ. The CDR3 DNA follows: TGCGCCAGCAGCCCTCAGGACGGTGGGGAGCAGTACTTC. This codes for CASSPQDGGEQYF.

The chain links TRBV18 to TRBJ1-4, with a possible D match to TRBD1 (5 bases). The V gene lost 4 bases and the J gene lost 4 bases, with 10 bases spanning the gap. The CDR3 contains 14 residues. The germline gives CDR1 KGHSH, CDR2 LQKENI. DNA of the CDR3: TGTGCCAGCTCACAGAGGGGAGTTAATGAAAAACTGTTTTTT. As protein: CASSQRGVNEKLFF.

The V and J genes are TRBV11-2 and TRBJ2-1; 7 bases are shared with TRBD2. Germline V lookup: CDR1 SGHAT, CDR2 FQNNGV. V lost 1 base, J lost 0 bases, and 0 bases stayed unmatched. This CDR3 has 15 amino acids. The CDR3 DNA sequence: TGTGCCAGCAGCTTAGCGGGAGGCTCCTACAATGAGCAGTTCTTC. Translating gives CASSLAGGSYNEQFF.